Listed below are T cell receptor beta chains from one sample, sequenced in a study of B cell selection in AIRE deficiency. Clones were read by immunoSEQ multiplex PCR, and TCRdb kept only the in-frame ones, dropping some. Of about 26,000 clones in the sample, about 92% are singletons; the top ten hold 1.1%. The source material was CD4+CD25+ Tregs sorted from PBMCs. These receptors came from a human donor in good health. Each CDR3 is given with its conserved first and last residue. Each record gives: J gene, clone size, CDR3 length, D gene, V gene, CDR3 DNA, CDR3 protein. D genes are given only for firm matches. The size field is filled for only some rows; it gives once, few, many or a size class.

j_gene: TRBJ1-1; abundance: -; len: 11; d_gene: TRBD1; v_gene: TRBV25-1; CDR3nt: TGTGCCAGCAGTCGGGACAGGCTCCCGGCATTT; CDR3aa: CASSRDRLPAF
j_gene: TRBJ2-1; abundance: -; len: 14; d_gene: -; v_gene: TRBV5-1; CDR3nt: TGCGCCAGCAGAGACCCTATCTCCTACAATGAGCAGTTCTTC; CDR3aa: CASRDPISYNEQFF
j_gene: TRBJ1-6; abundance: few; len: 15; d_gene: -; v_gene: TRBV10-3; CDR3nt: TGTGCCCTCAATCCCGAAGCAGGGCTTCGGTCACCCCTCCACTTT; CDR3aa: CALNPEAGLRSPLHF
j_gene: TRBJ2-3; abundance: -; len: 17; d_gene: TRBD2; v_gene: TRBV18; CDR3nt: TGTGCCAGCTCCCCGACTAGCGGGGGTTCTTACACAGATACGCAGTATTTT; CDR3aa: CASSPTSGGSYTDTQYF
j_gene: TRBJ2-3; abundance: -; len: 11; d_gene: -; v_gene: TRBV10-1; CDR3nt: TGCGCCAGCGGCCCCGCCGATACGCAGTATTTT; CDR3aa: CASGPADTQYF
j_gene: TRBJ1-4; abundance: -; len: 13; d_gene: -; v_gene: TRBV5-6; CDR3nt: TGTGCCAGCAGCTTGGAGGCAGATGAAAAACTGTTTTTT; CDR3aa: CASSLEADEKLFF
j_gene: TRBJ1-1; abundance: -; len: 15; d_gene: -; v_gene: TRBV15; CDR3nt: TGTGCCACCAGCCGAGGAGGGAATCCTAACACTGAAGCTTTCTTT; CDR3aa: CATSRGGNPNTEAFF
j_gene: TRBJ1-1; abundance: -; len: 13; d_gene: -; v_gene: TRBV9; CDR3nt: TGTGCCAGCAGCGTAGACCGGAACACTGAAGCTTTCTTT; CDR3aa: CASSVDRNTEAFF
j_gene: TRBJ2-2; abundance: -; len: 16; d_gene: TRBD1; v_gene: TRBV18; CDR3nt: TGTGCCAGCTCACCGGCGGGACAGGGGGCCACCGGGGAGCTGTTTTTT; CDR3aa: CASSPAGQGATGELFF
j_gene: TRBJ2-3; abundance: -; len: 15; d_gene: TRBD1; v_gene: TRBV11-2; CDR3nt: TGTGCCAGCAGCGGAACAGGGGTCTTTACAGATACGCAGTATTTT; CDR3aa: CASSGTGVFTDTQYF
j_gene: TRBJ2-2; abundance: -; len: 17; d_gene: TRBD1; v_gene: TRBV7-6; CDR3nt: TGTGCCAGCAGCTTAGTGACGGGACAGCCGAACACCGGGGAGCTGTTTTTT; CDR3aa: CASSLVTGQPNTGELFF
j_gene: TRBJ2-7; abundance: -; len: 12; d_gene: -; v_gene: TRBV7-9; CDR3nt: TGTGCCAGCAGCTTAGAAAGCGGCGAGCAGTACTTC; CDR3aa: CASSLESGEQYF
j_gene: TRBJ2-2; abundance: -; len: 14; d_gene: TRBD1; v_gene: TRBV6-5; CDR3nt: TGTGCCAGCAGTAACAGGGGCCGGGGCGGGGAGCTGTTTTTT; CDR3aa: CASSNRGRGGELFF
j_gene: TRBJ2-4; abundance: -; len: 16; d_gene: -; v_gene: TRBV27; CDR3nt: TGTGCCAGCAGTTTAGTCCCCACTATGTCCAAAAACATTCAGTACTTC; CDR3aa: CASSLVPTMSKNIQYF
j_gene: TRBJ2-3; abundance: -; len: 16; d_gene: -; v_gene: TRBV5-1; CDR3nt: TGCGCCAGCAGGGCGGAGGCCTCTAGGGCGACAGATACGCAGTATTTT; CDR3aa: CASRAEASRATDTQYF
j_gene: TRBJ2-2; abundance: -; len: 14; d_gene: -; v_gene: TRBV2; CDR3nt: TGTGCCAGCAATTTGCTAGACCCGACCGGGGAGCTGTTTTTT; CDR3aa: CASNLLDPTGELFF
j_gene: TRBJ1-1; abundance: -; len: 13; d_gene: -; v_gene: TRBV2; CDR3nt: TGTGCCAGCAGGCGGGCCTCAACCGCTGAAGCTTTCTTT; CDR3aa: CASRRASTAEAFF
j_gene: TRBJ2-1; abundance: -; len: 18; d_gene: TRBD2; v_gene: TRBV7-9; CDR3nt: TGTGCCAGCAGCCGGACTAGCGGGGTTTCTAGGTTGGGCAATGAGCAGTTCTTC; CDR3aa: CASSRTSGVSRLGNEQFF
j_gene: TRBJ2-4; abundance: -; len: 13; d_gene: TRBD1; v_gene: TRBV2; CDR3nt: TGTGCCAGCAGCAGGACAGGGGTAAACATTCAGTACTTC; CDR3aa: CASSRTGVNIQYF
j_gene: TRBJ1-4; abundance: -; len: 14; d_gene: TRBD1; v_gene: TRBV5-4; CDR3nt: TGTGCCAGCAGCTCGGACAGGAATGATGAAAAACTGTTTTTT; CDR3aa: CASSSDRNDEKLFF
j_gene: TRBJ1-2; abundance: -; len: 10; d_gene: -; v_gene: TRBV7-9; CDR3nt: TGTGCCAGCAGCTCTAACGGCTACACCTTC; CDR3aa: CASSSNGYTF
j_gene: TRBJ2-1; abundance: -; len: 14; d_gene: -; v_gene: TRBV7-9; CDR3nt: TGTGCCAGCAGCATCCGGGCTCTAGGGAGCGAGCAGTTCTTC; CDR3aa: CASSIRALGSEQFF
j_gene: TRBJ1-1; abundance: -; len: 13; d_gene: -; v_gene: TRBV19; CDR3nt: TGTGCCAGTAGAAGGTTCGTGAACACTGAAGCTTTCTTT; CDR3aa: CASRRFVNTEAFF
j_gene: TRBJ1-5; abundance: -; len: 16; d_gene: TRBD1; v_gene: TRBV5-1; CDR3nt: TGCGCCAGCAGCCTGGAGCCGGGACAGGGGGGACAGCCCCAGCATTTT; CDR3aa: CASSLEPGQGGQPQHF
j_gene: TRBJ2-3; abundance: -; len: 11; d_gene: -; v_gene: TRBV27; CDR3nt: TGTGCCAGCAAACTCACAGATACGCAGTATTTT; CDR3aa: CASKLTDTQYF
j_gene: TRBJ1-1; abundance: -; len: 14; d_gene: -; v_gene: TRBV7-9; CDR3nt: TGTGCCAGCAGCTTAAAGGGAATGAACACTGAAGCTTTCTTT; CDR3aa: CASSLKGMNTEAFF
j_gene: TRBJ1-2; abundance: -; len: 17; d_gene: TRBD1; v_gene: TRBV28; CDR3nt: TGTGCCAGCACCCTACTTCACGACAGGGGCGGTGAAAATGGCTACACCTTC; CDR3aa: CASTLLHDRGGENGYTF
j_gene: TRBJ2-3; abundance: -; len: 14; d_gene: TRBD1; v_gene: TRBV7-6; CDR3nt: TGTGCCAGCAGCTTAGGGGGACAGGTAGATACGCAGTATTTT; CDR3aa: CASSLGGQVDTQYF
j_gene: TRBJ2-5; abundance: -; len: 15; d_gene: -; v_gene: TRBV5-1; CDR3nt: TGCGCCAGCAGCTTGAAAGGAGCGGGCCCAGAGACCCAGTACTTC; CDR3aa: CASSLKGAGPETQYF
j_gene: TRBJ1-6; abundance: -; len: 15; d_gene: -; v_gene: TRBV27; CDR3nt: TGTGCCAGCAGTTCTAGGGGCTCCTATAATTCACCCCTCCACTTT; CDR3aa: CASSSRGSYNSPLHF
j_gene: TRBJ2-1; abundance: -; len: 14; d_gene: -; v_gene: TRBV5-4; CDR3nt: TGTGCCAGCAGCTTGCCGGGACTTTACAATGAGCAGTTCTTC; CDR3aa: CASSLPGLYNEQFF
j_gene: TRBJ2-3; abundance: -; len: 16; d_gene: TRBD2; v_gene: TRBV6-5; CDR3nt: TGTGCCAGCAGTTACTTCATGGGGGGGGGCACAGATACGCAGTATTTT; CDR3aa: CASSYFMGGGTDTQYF
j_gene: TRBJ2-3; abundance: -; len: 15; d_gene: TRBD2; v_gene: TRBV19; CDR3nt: TGTGCCAGTAGTCCCGGACTAGCGAGGGCAGATACGCAGTATTTT; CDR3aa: CASSPGLARADTQYF
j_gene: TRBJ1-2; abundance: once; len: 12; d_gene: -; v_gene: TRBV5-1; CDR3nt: TGCGCCAGCAGCTTGGTAGGGGGAGGCTACACCTTC; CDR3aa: CASSLVGGGYTF
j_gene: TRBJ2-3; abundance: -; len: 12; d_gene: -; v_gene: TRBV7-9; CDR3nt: TGTGCCAGCAGCTTAAACGAAAATACGCAGTATTTT; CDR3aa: CASSLNENTQYF
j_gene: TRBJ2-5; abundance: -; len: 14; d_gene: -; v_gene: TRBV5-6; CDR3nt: TGTGCCAGCAGCTTGAGAGGGGCGGGGGAGACCCAGTACTTC; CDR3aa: CASSLRGAGETQYF